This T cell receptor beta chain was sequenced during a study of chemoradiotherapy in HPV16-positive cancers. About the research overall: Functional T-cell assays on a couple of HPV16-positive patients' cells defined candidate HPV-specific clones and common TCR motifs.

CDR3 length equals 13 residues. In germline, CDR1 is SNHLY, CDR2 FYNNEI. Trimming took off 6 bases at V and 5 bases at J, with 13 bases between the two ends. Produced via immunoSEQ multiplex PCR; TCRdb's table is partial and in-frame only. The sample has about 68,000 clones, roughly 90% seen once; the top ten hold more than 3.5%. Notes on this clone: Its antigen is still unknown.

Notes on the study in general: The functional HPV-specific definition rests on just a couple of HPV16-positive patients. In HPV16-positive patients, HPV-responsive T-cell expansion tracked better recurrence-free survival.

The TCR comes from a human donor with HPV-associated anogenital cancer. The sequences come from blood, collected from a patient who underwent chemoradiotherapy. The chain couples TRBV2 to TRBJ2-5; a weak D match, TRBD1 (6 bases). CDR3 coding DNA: TGTGCCAGCAGGCCAGGGGCCGTGGAGACCCAGTACTTC. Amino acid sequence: CASRPGAVETQYF. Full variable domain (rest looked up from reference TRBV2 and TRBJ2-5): EPEVTQTPSHQVTQMGQEVILRCVPISNHLYFYWYRQILGQKVEFLVSFYNNEISEKSEIFDDQFSVERPDGSNFTLKIRSTKLEDSAMYFCASRPGAVETQYFGPGTRLLVL.